This T cell receptor beta chain originates from a study of breast tumors, draining lymph nodes, adjacent tissues. This CDR3 is 13 amino acids long. V lost 1 base, J lost 0 bases, and 3 bases lay in between. This clonotype was counted a few times. The antigen remains undetermined. TCRdb analysed the multiplex PCR reads with MiXCR anew, one entry per CDR3 protein. The sample includes approximately 190,000 distinct CDR3 sequences, roughly 31% seen only once; the top ten take roughly 4.3%. Whole-study results and caveats: The data were judged consistent with most tumor T cells coming from lymph node and expanding in tumor.

The lymph nodes were axillary draining lymph nodes from breast cancer patients. The gene calls are TRBV12-3 or TRBV12-4 and TRBJ1-1; D is unclear. The specimen sequenced was axillary lymph node tissue. This TCR derives from a female donor with breast cancer. Some clones in this sample may be carry-over from other donors' samples. The CDR3 coding sequence is TGTGCCAGCAGTTTAGGGATGAACACTGAAGCTTTCTTT. Protein sequence: CASSLGMNTEAFF.